This T cell receptor (beta chain) originates from a study of blood T cell repertoires in COVID-19. On the study more broadly: Samples representing acute and convalescent COVID-19 were sourced from the United States, Italy and Spain. T cells, B-cell-depleted T cells, or PBMCs provided the cDNA or gDNA that served as material.

The CDR3 has 15 residues. Trimming took 8 bases from V and 4 from J, leaving 20 bases between them. Germline CDR1 reads SQVTM; CDR2 reads ANQGSEA. Authors' analysis steps: Amplified reference gene primers provided the basis for estimating nucleated cell counts. The method was immunoSEQ multiplex PCR; TCRdb's version includes in-frame clones alone and lacks a portion of them. V and J calls and clone size are as listed in that table; D and trimming were resolved from the DNA. The repertoire has fewer than 250,000 clones, around four fifths of them found once; the top ten carry 5.5% to 7.5%. This TCR came from a woman in her sixties with active or convalescent COVID-19. The chain employs TRBV29-1 and TRBJ2-2, with D tentatively TRBD2 (6 bases). Input material: peripheral blood. The DNA for the CDR3 is TGCAGCCCCAGCGGGCTGTATGCGAGCACCGGGGAGCTGTTTTTT. Its translation: CSPSGLYASTGELFF.